The next 14 T cell receptor beta chains were all read from a single sample in a study of T cell changes during pregnancy in multiple sclerosis. Libraries were prepared by immunoSEQ multiplex PCR; TCRdb keeps only in-frame clonotypes and omits some of them. The sample lists about 44,000 clones, 95% to 97% seen once, with about 0.9% in the top ten. This specimen was peripheral blood, taken in the second trimester of pregnancy. The source is a female donor with multiple sclerosis, enrolled in a pregnancy study.

The chain is built from TRBV18 and TRBJ2-7; D perhaps matches TRBD1 (5 bases). CDR1 is KGHSH, CDR2 LQKENI, per germline. The V gene lost 1 base and the J gene lost 2 bases, with 9 bases spanning the gap. The CDR3 has 14 amino acids. Here the CDR3 reads CASSPQGIAYEQYF. DNA of the CDR3: TGTGCCAGCTCACCACAGGGGATAGCCTACGAGCAGTACTTC.

CDR3: CASSNQTVRSGELFF. DNA of the CDR3: TGTGCCAGCTCAAATCAAACAGTCCGCAGCGGGGAGCTGTTTTTT. V usage is TRBV18 and J usage is TRBJ2-2; D remains ambiguous. The CDR3 has 15 residues. Germline CDR1 and CDR2: KGHSH and LQKENI. V was shortened by 5 bases and J by 7 bases, with 17 bases between the two germline ends. Together with reference TRBV18 and TRBJ2-2, the CDR3 gives the full variable domain: NAGVMQNPRHLVRRRGQEARLRCSPMKGHSHVYWYRQLPEEGLKFMVYLQKENIIDESGMPKERFSAEFPKEGPSILRIQQVVRGDSAAYFCASSNQTVRSGELFFGEGSRLTVL.

As DNA, the CDR3 is TGTGCCAGTCAGGGGGCGGATACGCAGTATTTT. Protein: CASQGADTQYF. The chain recombines TRBV25-1 with TRBJ2-3, with TRBD1 identical over 8 bases. CDR3 size: 11 residues. With 9 bases clipped from V and 6 bases from J, the junction kept 2 bases outside the gene matches. The germline CDR1 and CDR2 sequences are MGHDK and SYGVNS.

V usage is TRBV5-5 and J usage is TRBJ1-1, with 11 bases lining up with TRBD1. The length of the CDR3 is 16 residues. CDR1 is SGHKS, CDR2 YYEKEE, per germline (reference sequence). V shed 3 bases and J 9 bases; nucleotides not matched to a gene: 13. The chain's CDR3 is CASSSDRGLLESKAFF. CDR3 bases: TGTGCCAGCAGCTCGGACAGGGGGCTTCTAGAGTCTAAAGCTTTCTTT.

The chain combines TRBV11-2 with TRBJ1-4; 10 bases fit TRBD1. The CDR3 covers 15 residues. V lost 5 bases, J lost 8 bases, and 8 bases stayed unmatched. Per the germline V gene, CDR1 is SGHAT and CDR2 is FQNNGV. CDR3 sequence reads: CASSIGDRGWEKLFF. The CDR3 nucleotides are TGTGCCAGCAGCATAGGGGACAGGGGCTGGGAAAAACTGTTTTTT.

The CDR3 loop reads CSVESRDRAGEQFF. The CDR3 DNA reads as TGCAGCGTTGAAAGCAGGGACAGGGCGGGTGAGCAGTTCTTC. The chain carries TRBV29-1 and TRBJ2-1; 9 bases align to TRBD1. CDR1 and CDR2 from the germline V gene are SQVTM and ANQGSEA. With 2 bases clipped from V and 9 bases from J, the junction kept 8 bases outside the gene matches. There are 14 residues in the CDR3.

V and J are TRBV5-1 and TRBJ2-3; 9 bases fit TRBD2. Germline values: CDR1 SGHRS, CDR2 YFSETQ. J was trimmed by 1 base and V by 4 bases; bases with no gene match: 16. This CDR3 comprises 19 residues. Here the CDR3 reads CASSRSRVWASGGTDTQYF. The CDR3 nucleotides are TGCGCCAGCAGCAGAAGCAGGGTGTGGGCTAGCGGGGGCACAGATACGCAGTATTTT. Looking up the rest from reference TRBV5-1 and TRBJ2-3 gives the full variable domain: KAGVTQTPRYLIKTRGQQVTLSCSPISGHRSVSWYQQTPGQGLQFLFEYFSETQRNKGNFPGRFSGRQFSNSRSEMNVSTLELGDSALYLCASSRSRVWASGGTDTQYFGPGTRLTVL.

For the CDR3, the DNA is TGTGCCAGCAGCGGGAGTGGAAACACAGATACGCAGTATTTT. It yields the protein CASSGSGNTDTQYF. This chain links TRBV5-5 with TRBJ2-3; a possible D gene is TRBD2 (5 bases). V was trimmed by 4 bases and J by 2 bases, leaving 11 bases between them. The CDR3 runs to 14 residues. Germline V gene data show CDR1 as SGHKS and CDR2 as YYEKEE (reference sequence).

The chain carries TRBV5-1 and TRBJ1-1; 7 bases match TRBD1. CDR3 length: 15 amino acids. Germline V gene sequence: CDR1 SGHRS, CDR2 YFSETQ. V dropped 3 bases and J dropped 0; count of bases not matched to a gene: 5. The CDR3 protein is CASSSSGTVNTEAFF. The CDR3 DNA follows: TGCGCCAGCAGCTCCTCCGGGACAGTGAACACTGAAGCTTTCTTT.

This chain uses TRBV4-2 with TRBJ2-2; D call uncertain. Trimming took 4 bases from V and 3 from J, leaving 18 bases between them. There are 17 residues in the CDR3. CDR1 is LGHNA, CDR2 YNFKEQ, per germline. In DNA, the CDR3 is TGTGCCAGCAGCCCAGAACCAGAAAGCGTTGACACCGGGGAGCTGTTTTTT. This codes for CASSPEPESVDTGELFF.

The chain uses TRBV7-9 and TRBJ1-1; D is unresolved. Germline CDR1 is SEHNR and CDR2 is FQNEAQ (reference sequence). With 3 bases removed from V and 7 bases from J, the gap between germline ends came to 9 bases. The CDR3 has 12 residues. The CDR3 sequence is CASSFPLFEAFF. For the CDR3, the DNA is TGTGCCAGCAGCTTCCCTCTGTTTGAAGCTTTCTTT.

The gene calls are TRBV19 and TRBJ2-3; D perhaps matches TRBD2 (6 bases). Trimming took off 5 bases at V and 0 bases at J, with 12 bases between the two ends. Germline assignment: CDR1 LNHDA and CDR2 SQIVND (reference sequence). The CDR3 spans 15 residues. The CDR3 DNA is TGTGCCAGTAGTCCCGGGACTTTAAGCACAGATACGCAGTATTTT. Its protein is CASSPGTLSTDTQYF.

The V and J genes are TRBV4-3 and TRBJ1-3; D is uncertain. V was clipped by 5 bases and J by 4 bases, with 12 bases between them. Germline-derived CDR1 and CDR2 are LGHNA and YSLEER. This CDR3 has 14 residues. The DNA of the CDR3 is TGCGCCAGCAGCTCGGGGAGTACCGGAAACACCATATATTTT. This translates into CASSSGSTGNTIYF.

This chain uses TRBV5-1 with TRBJ2-1; 8 nucleotides agree with TRBD2. The CDR3 is made up of 16 amino acids. The germline V gene has CDR1 SGHRS and CDR2 YFSETQ. Trimming at V came to 5 bases and at J to 7 bases, leaving 14 bases not matched to a gene. The CDR3 region is CASSSSRGGSWNEQFF. DNA for the CDR3: TGCGCCAGCAGTTCCTCTCGGGGGGGGTCTTGGAATGAGCAGTTCTTC.